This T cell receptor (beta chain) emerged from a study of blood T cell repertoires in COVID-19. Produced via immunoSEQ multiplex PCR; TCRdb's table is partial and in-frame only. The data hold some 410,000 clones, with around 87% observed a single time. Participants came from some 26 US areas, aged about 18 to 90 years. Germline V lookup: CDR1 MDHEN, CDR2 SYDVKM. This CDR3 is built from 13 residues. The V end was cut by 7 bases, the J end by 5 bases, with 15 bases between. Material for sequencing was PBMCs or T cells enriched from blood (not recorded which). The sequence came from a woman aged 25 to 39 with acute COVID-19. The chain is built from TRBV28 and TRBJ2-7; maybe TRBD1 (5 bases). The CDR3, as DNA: TGTGCCAGCACCAACAAAGGGGATCACGAGCAGTACTTC. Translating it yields CASTNKGDHEQYF.